This T cell receptor (beta chain) came from a study of cytomegalovirus exposure and HLA in healthy donors. Profiling relied on immunoSEQ multiplex PCR, and the TCRdb table lists in-frame clones only, not all of them. The data hold around 150,000 clones, with around nine tenths observed a single time. Findings and limits, study-wide: Altogether, about 160 TCR beta chains were recorded as cytomegalovirus-associated. First-cohort TCR clusters were later found to tend to co-occur in the 120 or so validation repertoires. It was reported that the classifier diagnosed cytomegalovirus status with high specificity and sensitivity in both the original and validation cohorts.

A remark on this clone: What it recognizes is unknown.

V was cut by 8 bases and J by 1 base, with 6 bases left in between. In germline, CDR1 is MNHNY, CDR2 SVGAGI (reference sequence). CDR3 length equals 12 residues. Separate from the approximately 700-subject first cohort was the approximately 120-subject validation cohort, to which the donors belonged. The TCR sequence derives from a man aged 18 to 30 in good health and CMV-seronegative. This rearrangement joins TRBV6-6 to TRBJ1-3; no clear D gene. The sequenced sample consisted of PBMCs. This chain's CDR3 is CASYSSGNTIYF. CDR3 sequence (DNA): TGTGCCAGCTACAGTTCTGGAAACACCATATATTTT.